Listed here is a single TCR beta chain. The target of this receptor is not known. Per-base qualities were not stored, and no clone one base away is much larger. Library preparation was by 5' RACE. TCRdb names NextSeq 500 as the instrument used. In the TCR library protocol, unique molecular identifiers were attached to individual cDNA molecules to correct for PCR bias and sequencing error. Both TCR alpha and beta chains were sequenced, and tight co-correlation was observed between alpha and beta sequence abundances in each sample. The study's processing was this. Decombinator V4 was used to annotate TCR sequences for V gene, J gene and CDR3. Expanded TCRs were defined as changing significantly between any two time points under a Poisson model with p below 0.0001. TCR abundances were normalised to the total number of TCRs sequenced per sample and expressed as counts per million. MAIT TCRs were defined by TRAV1-2 paired with TRAJ12, TRAJ20 or TRAJ33, and iNKT TCRs by TRAV10 paired with TRAJ18. VDJdb, accessed 1 November 2021, was searched for CMV, EBV and SARS-CoV-2 annotated TCRs, excluding TCRs annotated for multiple antigens. Using fastp at Q25 and MiXCR, TCRdb reprocessed the public reads and kept productive beta chains. Every entry covers one CDR3 protein and lists the most common genes and DNA from its rows. These V and J calls are TCRdb output, not the study's own analysis. This sample holds about 83,000 distinct CDR3 sequences; 12% to 15% were observed only once. The ten largest make up approximately 1.5% of the sample.

Set within a cohort of healthcare workers in London, UK, this nested case-control study involved weekly PCR testing of nasopharyngeal swabs along with blood sampling. Healthcare workers were enrolled in the week of the UK lockdown, from 23 to 31 March 2020, and were followed every week for up to roughly 15 weeks. This specimen belongs to a study of early T cells in non-severe SARS-CoV-2 infection (dated by TCRdb to about 2021). About the full investigation: TCR sequencing used bulk RNA from unsorted whole blood, so alpha and beta chains could not be paired.

What the authors observed across the whole study: VDJdb matching was skewed toward anti-spike CD8 responses, so virus-specific expansions were likely underestimated and private and CD4 specificities were missed.

Spanning cysteine to phenylalanine, the CDR3 consists of 14 amino acids. The entry retains the CDR3 DNA only, 42 bases that are in frame from base 1. V is shortened by 3 bases, J by 0 bases, and the region joining them spans 12 bases. The germline V gene (reference sequence) yields DFQATT for CDR1 and SNEGSKA for CDR2. This clonotype was obtained from an adult who was a healthcare worker with PCR-confirmed SARS-CoV-2 infection or an uninfected control (not recorded which). The sequenced sample was whole blood. The sequence is built from TRBV20-1 and TRBJ2-7; 5 matching bases give a weak D call of TRBD2. The nucleotide sequence reads TGCAGTGCTAGTCCCCATGGGAGCTCCTACGAGCAGTACTTC. Translated, it gives CSASPHGSSYEQYF.